This T cell receptor (beta chain) came from a study of blood T cell repertoires in COVID-19. Whole-study context: The samples span acute and convalescent COVID-19 from the United States, Italy and Spain.

The CDR3 is 16 amino acids. The germline CDR1 and CDR2 sequences are SEHNR and FQNEAQ (reference sequence). V trimming: 5 bases; J trimming: 1 base; junction bases outside the gene matches: 7. Profiling relied on immunoSEQ multiplex PCR, and the TCRdb table lists in-frame clones only, not all of them. The data contain about 230,000 clones, approximately 90% of them singletons. The sequencing input was PBMCs or T cells enriched from blood (not recorded which). The rearrangement uses TRBV7-9 and TRBJ2-2; TRBD1 matches at 7 bases. The source of this sequence is a woman aged 40 to 49 with acute COVID-19. The CDR3 DNA follows: TGTGCCAGCAGCGCACAGGGGACCTTGAACACCGGGGAGCTGTTTTTT. This codes for CASSAQGTLNTGELFF.